What follows are 13 T cell receptor beta chains derived from one specimen sequenced in a study of regulatory T cells in long-lasting Graves disease (dated by TCRdb to the early 2020s). The time point label corresponds to: persistent/refractory GD, antithyroid drugs over 5 years with positive TRAb. For both TCR sequencing and RNA sequencing, RNA was extracted from PBMCs in TRIzol. The library was generated by multiplex PCR. The sequencing machine was an Illumina HiSeq 4000. CDR3 regions were amplified by Arm-PCR with iRepertoire HTBI primers to construct TCR beta libraries. TCRdb's own reprocessing of the public reads used fastp at Q25 and MiXCR and kept productive beta chains. All rows with the same CDR3 protein become a single entry with the most common DNA and genes. This sample comprises 450,000 or so distinct CDR3 sequences, under 25% of them detected only once. Around 12% of the sample comes from the top ten.

The input for sequencing was peripheral blood mononuclear cells (PBMCs), taken when the disease was refractory, from a patient treated with antithyroid drugs. These receptors all stem from a female donor with Graves disease.

This clonotype was seen a handful of times. This rearrangement joins TRBV19 to TRBJ1-4; D possibly corresponds to TRBD1 (6 bases). CDR1 and CDR2 (germline): LNHDA, SQIVND (reference sequence). CDR3 length equals 14 residues. Trimming removed 5 bases from V and 3 bases from J, with 10 bases in between. CDR3 sequence: CASSRTASNEKLFF. DNA of the CDR3: TGTGCCAGTAGTCGGACAGCCTCTAATGAAAAACTGTTTTTT.

There are a few counts of this clonotype. The CDR3 region has the DNA TGCAGTGCGGTTTCCGGACTAGCGGGTTTGGAAGAGACCCAGTACTTC. Translated: CSAVSGLAGLEETQYF. V gene TRBV20-1 combines with J gene TRBJ2-5, with TRBD2 identical over 11 bases. CDR3 length equals 16 residues. The V gene end was trimmed by 6 bases and the J gene end by 3 bases; junction bases not matched to a gene: 12. The V gene's germline CDR1 is DFQATT and CDR2 SNEGSKA (reference sequence).

At least ten counts were recorded for this clonotype. The V call is TRBV20-1, the J call TRBJ1-2; D is unresolved. CDR1 and CDR2 (germline): DFQATT, SNEGSKA (reference sequence). Trimming took off 0 bases at V and 8 bases at J, with 10 bases between the two ends. CDR3 size: 12 residues. CDR3 bases: TGCAGTGCTAGAGACAACCTAGGCGGCTACACCTTC. This sequence encodes CSARDNLGGYTF.

The chain joins TRBV6-5 to TRBJ2-5; D perhaps matches TRBD1 (5 bases). The CDR3 extends over 14 amino acids. V gave up 0 bases and J gave up 5 bases, with 10 bases separating them. CDR1 and CDR2 from the germline V gene are MNHEY and SVGAGI. This CDR3 is CASSYSGQGETQYF. The CDR3 region has the DNA TGTGCCAGCAGTTACTCTGGGCAGGGTGAGACCCAGTACTTC.

This clonotype turned up a few times. The CDR3 loop is CASSPAGGLGETQYF. In nucleotides, the CDR3 is TGTGCCAGCAGCCCCGCCGGGGGCCTAGGGGAGACCCAGTACTTC. The chain employs TRBV3-1 and TRBJ2-5, with D perhaps matching TRBD1 or TRBD2 (6 bases each). Germline assignment: CDR1 LGHDT and CDR2 YNNKEL (reference sequence). Trimming cost V 4 bases and J 5 bases, with 17 bases left between them. This CDR3 contains 15 residues.

This clonotype was recorded a few times. V usage is TRBV6-1 and J usage is TRBJ2-7; D is undetermined. Germline V gene sequence: CDR1 MNHNS, CDR2 SASEGT. This CDR3 has 14 amino acids. Trimming shortened V by 5 bases and J by 3 bases, and 14 bases separated the two germline ends. The CDR3 loop is CASSLSIYNYEQYF. CDR3 nucleotide sequence: TGTGCCAGCAGTCTCTCAATATACAACTACGAGCAGTACTTC.

This clonotype has at least ten counts. V and J are TRBV28 and TRBJ1-5; possible D gene TRBD1, 5 bases. The CDR3 contains 13 residues. Trimming took off 4 bases at V and 9 bases at J, with 13 bases between the two ends. Germline CDR1 and CDR2: MDHEN and SYDVKM. The CDR3 region has the DNA TGTGCCAGCAGTTCCCGGGGGGGACGGCCCCAGCATTTT. It translates to CASSSRGGRPQHF.

This clonotype was seen many times. The chain employs TRBV27 and TRBJ2-7; the D is unclear. CDR3 size: 14 residues. CDR1 is MNHEY, CDR2 SMNVEV, per germline (reference sequence). Trimming stripped 6 bases from V and 1 base from J, with 13 bases between. The CDR3 loop is CASRYTPESYEQYF. The CDR3, as DNA: TGTGCCAGCAGATACACTCCCGAGTCCTACGAGCAGTACTTC.

The chain employs TRBV6-2 or TRBV6-3 and TRBJ2-7, with D possibly called TRBD1 or TRBD2 (5 bases each). Trimming removed 2 bases at V and 5 bases at J, with 10 bases between. Germline V gene sequence: CDR1 MNHEY, CDR2 SVGEGT. This CDR3 comprises 13 residues. This chain's CDR3 is CASSYTGLNEQYF. CDR3 sequence (DNA): TGTGCCAGCAGTTACACGGGGCTAAACGAGCAGTACTTC.

V usage is TRBV15 and J usage is TRBJ1-4; unclear D gene. The ends were cut back, 0 bases at V and 5 bases at J, with 10 bases in the middle. The CDR3 spans 15 residues. The V gene's germline CDR1 is LNHNV and CDR2 YYDKDF (reference sequence). The CDR3 here is CATSRDSRENEKLFF. The CDR3 DNA is TGTGCCACCAGCAGAGATTCACGGGAGAATGAAAAACTGTTTTTT.

The chain links TRBV10-3 to TRBJ2-7; D is ambiguous. The ends were cut back, 5 bases at V and 3 bases at J, with 23 bases in the middle. CDR1 and CDR2 (germline): ENHRY, SYGVKD. CDR3 length: 17 residues. As DNA, the CDR3 is TGTGCCATCAGTAGGACGGCCCATGATGGTAGCTTCTACGAGCAGTACTTC. This gives the protein CAISRTAHDGSFYEQYF.

This clonotype was recorded many times. The chain combines TRBV6-1 with TRBJ2-7; no clear D. The CDR3 totals 11 residues. CDR1 is MNHNS, CDR2 SASEGT, per germline. The V end was cut by 6 bases, the J end by 6 bases, with 9 bases between. The DNA of the CDR3 is TGTGCCAGCAGGGACCCTAGCGAGCAGTACTTC. As protein: CASRDPSEQYF.

With regard to this clonotype: A read error may explain this, as a much larger clone is one base away. The V and J genes are TRBV4-2 and TRBJ2-5; possibly TRBD2 for D (5 bases). CDR3 size: 13 residues. Trimming stripped 1 base from V and 4 bases from J, with 7 bases between. The germline gives CDR1 LGHNA, CDR2 YNFKEQ. This CDR3 reads CASSQGAGETQYF. In DNA form, the CDR3 reads TGTGCCAGCAGCCAAGGCGCGGGAGAGACCCAGTACTTC.